One TCR beta chain is described in this entry. The antigen is unknown. The sample is drawn from a study of shared clonotypes between healthy human individuals. The study, taken as a whole, reports: Generation probabilities were higher for clonotypes shared across all four sorted-subset donors than for unshared ones.

CD45RO-negative, CCR7-selected cells formed the naive CD8 fraction, which excluded terminally differentiated effector memory CD45RA+ cells. V was cut by 0 bases and J by 2 bases, with 10 bases left in between. This CDR3 is 15 amino acids long. Germline V CDR1 and CDR2: SGHVS, FQNEAQ. Sequencing used immunoSEQ multiplex PCR; TCRdb keeps in-frame clones, though not all of them. The sample consists of around 2,100,000 clones, about 95% of them appearing once. This TCR was recovered from a man between 18 and 29 years old in good health. Sequenced sample: naive CD8+ T cells sorted from blood. The gene calls are TRBV7-8 and TRBJ1-2; possibly TRBD1 for D (5 bases). DNA for the CDR3: TGTGCCAGCAGCTTAGCGGGGGAGACGAACTATGGCTACACCTTC. Encoded protein: CASSLAGETNYGYTF.